Listed below are T cell receptor beta chains from one sample, sequenced in a study of cytomegalovirus exposure and HLA in healthy donors. TCRdb keeps only in-frame clones here, not all; method: immunoSEQ multiplex PCR. Here the sample spans tens of thousands of clones, 69% being singletons. The specimen was PBMCs. These receptors originate from a man aged 45 to 65 in good health and CMV-seronegative. The CDR3 runs from the conserved cysteine through the conserved F or W. Fields, in order: clone size, D gene, V gene, J gene, CDR3 DNA, CDR3 protein. The D gene is left open where the match is weak. Not all rows give a size; the values are once, few, many and, for expanded clones, a class.

-	TRBD1	TRBV18	TRBJ2-5	TGTGCCAGCTCCCCGGGACAGGAACAAGAGACCCAGTACTTC	CASSPGQEQETQYF
once	TRBD1	TRBV2	TRBJ1-2	TGTGCCAGCAGTGGACAGGGGGAGAACTATGGCTACACCTTC	CASSGQGENYGYTF
-	-	TRBV4-2	TRBJ1-1	TGTGCCAGCAGCCAAACAGGCCCGAACACTGAAGCTTTCTTT	CASSQTGPNTEAFF
once	TRBD1	TRBV18	TRBJ1-1	TGTGCCAGCTCACCGTCTATTGGACAGGGTATCACTGAAGCTTTCTTT	CASSPSIGQGITEAFF
-	TRBD2	TRBV27	TRBJ2-7	TGTGCCAGCAGTTTAGGACCCCGGGGGGGCCAAACCTACGAGCAGTACTTC	CASSLGPRGGQTYEQYF
once	-	TRBV7-2	TRBJ2-7	TGTGCCAGCAGCTTACGGGGGACGACCTACGAGCAGTACTTC	CASSLRGTTYEQYF
-	-	TRBV18	TRBJ1-1	TGTGCCAGCTCACCCCTAACTCTTCTAGAAGCTTTCTTT	CASSPLTLLEAFF
-	TRBD1	TRBV6-5	TRBJ2-7	TGTGCCAGCAGTTACGCCGGGACAGGGTGGACCAACGAGCAGTACTTC	CASSYAGTGWTNEQYF
-	-	TRBV7-2	TRBJ1-1	TGTGCCAGCAGCTTAGGTATGAGGGCCGCGGAAGCTTTCTTT	CASSLGMRAAEAFF
-	-	TRBV5-4	TRBJ1-2	TGTGCCAGCAGCTTGGAGAGGGATCATGGCTACACCTTC	CASSLERDHGYTF
-	-	TRBV2	TRBJ1-1	TGTGCCAGCAGCCTTACGGGGGGAAACACTGAAGCTTTCTTT	CASSLTGGNTEAFF